Sequencing of this TCR beta chain was carried out in a study of T cell responses to AZD1222 COVID-19 vaccine. The CDR3 has 13 amino acids. Between the trimmed V and J ends, which lost 6 bases and 8 bases, there was a span of 14 bases. Sequencing was performed with immunoSEQ multiplex PCR; in TCRdb, only in-frame clones are kept and a portion is missing. The repertoire holds about 69,000 clones, roughly 80% seen once, with more than 13% in the top ten. Regarding this clone: The target antigen is unknown.

General study findings and limits: The sample set comprised mostly white British donors with more females, and clonal diversity was possibly underestimated.

The chain combines TRBV12-3 or TRBV12-4 with TRBJ1-3; perhaps TRBD1 as D (6 bases). The source is an adult who received the AZD1222 COVID-19 vaccine. Sequencing used peripheral blood, obtained 28 days after the second AZD1222 dose. The CDR3 is CASSSGQWDTIYF. CDR3 bases: TGTGCCAGCAGCTCAGGACAGTGGGACACCATATATTTT.